The 5 T cell receptor beta chains in this list originate from one sample, sequenced in a study of blood T cells in healthy people across ages. With a J-beta primer mix and a sample-barcoded 5' primer, a second PCR ran 7 to 11 cycles. TCRdb reprocessed the 5' RACE reads via MiXCR and lists one record per CDR3 protein. The sample lists 1.5 million to 2 million distinct CDR3 sequences, around 50% occurring once. Sequencing was carried out using blood. Receptors were obtained from a woman aged 40 to 50 in good health.

As concerns this clonotype: Compared with germline, one end of the junction differs, possibly owing to a read error. The chain uses TRBV7-2 and TRBJ2-4, with 11 bases matching TRBD2. The J call may be faulty, since TRBJ2-7 better matches the DNA end. The CDR3 loop spans 16 amino acids. Germline CDR1 SGHTA, CDR2 FQGNSA. CDR3 sequence (DNA): TGTGCCGGCAGCCCGCGTCGACTAGCGGGAACCTACGAGCAGTACTTC. It specifies CAGSPRRLAGTYEQYF.

The CDR3 here is CSAPRQDGRVGYTF. The CDR3 DNA is TGCAGTGCTCCCCGACAGGATGGGCGAGTTGGCTACACCTTC. The chain has TRBV20-1 and TRBJ1-2, with D possibly TRBD1 on 6 matching bases. This CDR3 is 14 amino acids long. V dropped 5 bases and J dropped 7 bases, with 20 bases sitting between them. Germline lookup yields CDR1 DFQATT and CDR2 SNEGSKA (reference sequence).

There are a few counts of this clonotype. This chain joins TRBV7-3 and TRBJ2-3; 9 positions match TRBD2. Per germline, CDR1 SGHTA and CDR2 FQGTGA. With 1 base clipped from V and 5 bases from J, the junction kept 4 bases outside the gene matches. The length of the CDR3 is 15 residues. This CDR3 is CASSLSGGAEDTQYF. CDR3 DNA sequence: TGTGCCAGCAGCTTAAGCGGGGGGGCAGAAGATACGCAGTATTTT. Together with reference TRBV7-3 and TRBJ2-3, the CDR3 gives the full variable domain: GAGVSQTPSNKVTEKGKYVELRCDPISGHTALYWYRQSLGQGPEFLIYFQGTGAADDSGLPNDRFFAVRPEGSVSTLKIQRTERGDSAVYLCASSLSGGAEDTQYFGPGTRLTVL.

The chain uses TRBV3-1 and TRBJ2-4, with D possibly TRBD2 on 6 matching bases. V dropped 4 bases and J dropped 1 base, with 14 bases sitting between them. The CDR3 runs 16 residues. CDR1 and CDR2 from the germline V gene are LGHDT and YNNKEL (reference sequence). The CDR3: CASSLYGGTAKNIQYF. The CDR3 coding sequence is TGTGCCAGCAGCCTTTACGGAGGGACGGCCAAAAACATTCAGTACTTC.

The chain links TRBV15 to TRBJ2-1; a possible D gene is TRBD2 (5 bases). Germline-derived CDR1 and CDR2 are LNHNV and YYDKDF (reference sequence). The V gene lost 0 bases and the J gene lost 9 bases, with 9 bases spanning the gap. This CDR3 is 13 amino acids long. The CDR3 here is CATSRDRSGEQFF. CDR3 DNA: TGTGCCACCAGCAGAGACCGAAGCGGTGAGCAGTTCTTC.